This is a list of T cell receptor beta chains from one sample in a study of blood T cell repertoires in COVID-19. Libraries were prepared by immunoSEQ multiplex PCR; TCRdb keeps only in-frame clonotypes and omits some of them. Of about 150,000 clones in the sample, about 86% were seen once. Source material: peripheral blood. These TCRs come from a man aged 50-59 years with active or convalescent COVID-19. The CDR3 runs from the conserved cysteine through the conserved F or W. The order of the fields is clone size, J gene, V gene, D gene, CDR3 protein, CDR3 DNA. The D gene is left open where the match is weak. Clone size is not always given. Where it is, it says once, few, many or a class for expanded clones.

-	TRBJ2-2	TRBV19	-	CTLETNTGELFF	TGTACCCTAGAAACGAACACCGGGGAGCTGTTTTTT
-	TRBJ1-1	TRBV18	-	CASSPSMRETVIVFF	TGTGCCAGCTCACCCTCGATGAGAGAGACAGTCATTGTTTTCTTT
-	TRBJ1-3	TRBV19	-	CASSERRSGNTIYF	TGTGCCAGTAGTGAGCGTCGCTCTGGAAACACCATATATTTT
-	TRBJ2-3	TRBV5-5	-	CASSLQAVTTDTQYF	TGTGCCAGCAGCTTACAAGCGGTTACTACAGATACGCAGTATTTT
-	TRBJ2-1	TRBV18	TRBD1	CASSPEYRDRGNEQFF	TGTGCCAGCTCACCGGAATACCGGGACAGGGGTAATGAGCAGTTCTTC
-	TRBJ2-2	TRBV6-2/TRBV6-3	TRBD2	CASSYTTSGSFTGELFF	TGTGCCAGCAGTTACACGACTAGCGGGAGTTTTACCGGGGAGCTGTTTTTT
-	TRBJ1-1	TRBV5-1	-	CASSLMVKDTEKNTEAFF	TGCGCCAGCAGCTTGATGGTGAAGGACACAGAGAAGAACACTGAAGCTTTCTTT
once	TRBJ2-1	TRBV19	-	CASSMNRYNEQFF	TGTGCCAGTAGTATGAACAGATACAATGAGCAGTTCTTC
-	TRBJ2-3	TRBV19	-	CASHRNGGLSTDTQYF	TGTGCCAGTCACCGAAACGGGGGGCTAAGCACAGATACGCAGTATTTT
once	TRBJ1-5	TRBV12-3/TRBV12-4	-	CASSLSQSRPQHF	TGTGCCAGCAGTCTTAGCCAGTCTAGGCCCCAGCATTTT
-	TRBJ1-1	TRBV19	TRBD1	CASSIDQVRGRLNTEAFF	TGTGCCAGTAGTATAGATCAGGTCAGGGGGCGGCTGAACACTGAAGCTTTCTTT
-	TRBJ2-7	TRBV15	TRBD2	CATSISGGGSEQYF	TGTGCCACCAGCATCTCGGGGGGGGGCAGCGAGCAGTACTTC
-	TRBJ1-4	TRBV5-1	-	CASSLGQANEKLFF	TGCGCCAGCAGCTTGGGACAGGCTAATGAAAAACTGTTTTTT
-	TRBJ2-2	TRBV24-1	TRBD2	CATRRGEQGDTGELFF	TGTGCCACCCGACGGGGGGAACAAGGTGACACCGGGGAGCTGTTTTTT
-	TRBJ1-2	TRBV4-3	-	CASSHAVILPSYTF	TGCGCCAGCAGCCACGCAGTGATCCTCCCTTCCTACACCTTC
-	TRBJ2-7	TRBV21-1	-	CASSKLGGTFDSSYEQYF	TGTGCCAGCAGCAAACTAGGGGGCACGTTTGACTCCTCCTACGAGCAGTACTTC
-	TRBJ2-7	TRBV19	TRBD1	CASSKTGATYEQYF	TGTGCCAGTAGTAAGACAGGGGCGACCTACGAGCAGTACTTC
-	TRBJ1-1	TRBV7-2	-	CASSLGYRADEAFF	TGTGCCAGCAGCTTAGGATACAGGGCTGATGAAGCTTTCTTT